This TCR beta chain was obtained from a study of shared clonotypes between healthy human individuals. Assay: immunoSEQ multiplex PCR; the TCRdb copy retains only in-frame clones and omits some. The profile shows some 2,100,000 clones, under 95% of them singletons. The ends were cut back, 2 bases at V and 7 bases at J, with 17 bases in the middle. CDR3 length: 15 residues. Germline CDR1 is SGHTS and CDR2 is YDEGEE. CD45RO-negative cells were positively selected for CCR7, leaving out terminally differentiated effector memory CD45RA+ cells. This TCR was recovered from a man aged 18 to 30 in good health. Some clones in this sample may be carry-over from other donors' samples. The chain joins TRBV5-8 to TRBJ2-3, with D perhaps TRBD1 (5 bases). The specimen sequenced was naive CD8+ T cells from PBMCs. CDR3 nucleotide sequence: TGTGCCAGCAGCTTAAACGGACACGAGAGAAATACGCAGTATTTT. Protein product: CASSLNGHERNTQYF.